This T cell receptor (beta chain) was documented in a study of cytomegalovirus exposure and HLA in healthy donors. The PCR ran on 60 Vbeta and 13 Jbeta primers. The repertoire was sequenced with immunoSEQ multiplex PCR; TCRdb's copy has only in-frame clones and lacks some. The sample yields about 120,000 clones, about 60% seen once. Germline CDR1 is SGHNT and CDR2 is YYREEE (reference sequence). The CDR3 is 15 residues long. With V trimmed by 2 bases and J by 2 bases, 1 base remained unmatched. This clone was observed a few times. The genes are TRBV5-4 and TRBJ2-1; 10 bases align to TRBD2. The material sequenced was PBMCs. This TCR was sampled from a man aged 40-49 years in good health and CMV-seropositive. CDR3 in amino acids: CASSLSGGAYNEQFF. In DNA form, the CDR3 reads TGTGCCAGCAGCTTAAGCGGGGGGGCCTACAATGAGCAGTTCTTC.